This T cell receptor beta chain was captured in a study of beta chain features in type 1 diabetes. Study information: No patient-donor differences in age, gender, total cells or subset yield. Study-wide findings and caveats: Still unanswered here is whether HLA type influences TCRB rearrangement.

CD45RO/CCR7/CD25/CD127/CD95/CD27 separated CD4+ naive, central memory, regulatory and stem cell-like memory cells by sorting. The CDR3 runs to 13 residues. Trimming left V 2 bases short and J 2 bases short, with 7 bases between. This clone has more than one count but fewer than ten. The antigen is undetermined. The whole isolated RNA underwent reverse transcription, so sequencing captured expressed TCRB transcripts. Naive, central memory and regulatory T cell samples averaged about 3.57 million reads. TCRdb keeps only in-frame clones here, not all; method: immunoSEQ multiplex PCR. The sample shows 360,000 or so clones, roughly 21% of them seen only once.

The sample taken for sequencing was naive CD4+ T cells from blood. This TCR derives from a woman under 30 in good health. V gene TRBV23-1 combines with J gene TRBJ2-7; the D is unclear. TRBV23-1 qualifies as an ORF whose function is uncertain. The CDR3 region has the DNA TGCGCCAGCAGTCAAGATACTGCCTACGAGCAGTACTTC. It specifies CASSQDTAYEQYF.